The rows below give T cell receptor beta chains drawn from one sample of a study of metastatic and nonmetastatic thyroid tumors. Via MiXCR, TCRdb re-called the PCR reads. The table records about 40,000 clones, over 10% of them present only once. Sequencing was performed on blood. The receptors were sampled from a female donor with papillary thyroid cancer or a benign thyroid nodule (not recorded which). Some clones in this sample may be carry-over from other donors' samples. Each CDR3 is given with its conserved first and last residue. A D gene is named only where the DNA matches it firmly. Clone size, where shown, is once, few, many, or a class for clones that have expanded.

abundance: once; d_gene: -; v_gene: TRBV20-1; j_gene: TRBJ2-7; len: 15; CDR3aa: CSARLLVLGFYEQYF; CDR3nt: TGTAGTGCTAGGCTGTTGGTCTTAGGCTTCTACGAGCAGTACTTC
abundance: many; d_gene: TRBD2; v_gene: TRBV7-9; j_gene: TRBJ2-1; len: 14; CDR3aa: CASSLSGRGNEQFF; CDR3nt: TGTGCCAGCAGCTTAAGCGGGAGAGGAAATGAGCAGTTCTTC
abundance: many; d_gene: TRBD1; v_gene: TRBV6-1; j_gene: TRBJ1-4; len: 14; CDR3aa: CASSEGQGYEKLFF; CDR3nt: TGTGCCAGCAGTGAAGGACAGGGATACGAAAAACTGTTTTTT
abundance: many; d_gene: -; v_gene: TRBV25-1; j_gene: TRBJ2-1; len: 12; CDR3aa: CASGFMGTEQFF; CDR3nt: TGTGCCAGCGGATTTATGGGGACTGAGCAGTTCTTC
abundance: many; d_gene: TRBD1; v_gene: TRBV4-2; j_gene: TRBJ1-1; len: 16; CDR3aa: CASSSGQGAVWTEAFF; CDR3nt: TGTGCCAGCAGCTCCGGACAGGGGGCGGTATGGACTGAAGCTTTCTTT
abundance: many; d_gene: TRBD2; v_gene: TRBV2; j_gene: TRBJ2-5; len: 14; CDR3aa: CASISGRAGETQYF; CDR3nt: TGTGCCAGCATTAGCGGGAGGGCGGGAGAGACCCAGTACTTC
abundance: -; d_gene: TRBD1; v_gene: TRBV6-2/TRBV6-3; j_gene: TRBJ1-1; len: 16; CDR3aa: CAISLGAGTGVTEAFF; CDR3nt: TGTGCCATCTCCCTGGGGGCCGGGACAGGGGTTACTGAAGCTTTCTTT
abundance: many; d_gene: TRBD2; v_gene: TRBV6-2/TRBV6-3; j_gene: TRBJ2-1; len: 14; CDR3aa: CASSTVAGANEQFF; CDR3nt: TGTGCCAGCTCTACGGTAGCGGGAGCGAATGAGCAGTTCTTC
abundance: -; d_gene: -; v_gene: TRBV20-1; j_gene: TRBJ2-1; len: 15; CDR3aa: CSARAYTSIANEQFF; CDR3nt: TGCAGTGCTAGAGCGTATACTAGTATCGCCAATGAGCAGTTCTTC
abundance: many; d_gene: TRBD1; v_gene: TRBV28; j_gene: TRBJ2-2; len: 14; CDR3aa: CASSRQGAAGELFF; CDR3nt: TGTGCCAGCAGTCGACAGGGGGCGGCCGGGGAGCTGTTTTTT
abundance: many; d_gene: TRBD2; v_gene: TRBV4-3; j_gene: TRBJ2-3; len: 16; CDR3aa: CASSQGVAGTTDTQYF; CDR3nt: TGCGCCAGCAGCCAAGGGGTAGCGGGAACCACAGATACGCAGTATTTT
abundance: -; d_gene: TRBD1; v_gene: TRBV4-1; j_gene: TRBJ1-2; len: 15; CDR3aa: CASSQANRGPYGYTF; CDR3nt: TGCGCCAGCAGCCAGGCCAACAGGGGTCCCTATGGCTACACCTTC
abundance: many; d_gene: -; v_gene: TRBV4-1; j_gene: TRBJ1-2; len: 14; CDR3aa: CASSPGGVSYGYTF; CDR3nt: TGCGCCAGCAGCCCGGGGGGGGTGAGCTATGGCTACACCTTC
abundance: many; d_gene: -; v_gene: TRBV6-2/TRBV6-3; j_gene: TRBJ1-2; len: 17; CDR3aa: CASSTARWGVSGHGYTF; CDR3nt: TGTGCCAGCAGTACAGCTCGATGGGGAGTGTCGGGTCACGGCTACACCTTC
abundance: many; d_gene: TRBD1; v_gene: TRBV2; j_gene: TRBJ2-2; len: 14; CDR3aa: CASSRQGEAGELFF; CDR3nt: TGTGCCAGCAGTAGACAGGGAGAGGCCGGGGAGCTGTTTTTT
abundance: many; d_gene: TRBD1; v_gene: TRBV20-1; j_gene: TRBJ1-6; len: 16; CDR3aa: CSARALGQGVNSPLHF; CDR3nt: TGCAGTGCTAGAGCCCTGGGACAGGGGGTGAATTCACCCCTCCACTTT
abundance: many; d_gene: TRBD1; v_gene: TRBV2; j_gene: TRBJ2-5; len: 13; CDR3aa: CASTEEGQATQYF; CDR3nt: TGTGCCAGCACCGAGGAGGGACAGGCGACCCAGTACTTC
abundance: -; d_gene: -; v_gene: TRBV15; j_gene: TRBJ2-7; len: 16; CDR3aa: CATSRDLQASTYEQYF; CDR3nt: TGTGCCACCAGCAGAGATCTTCAGGCGTCTACATACGAGCAGTACTTC
abundance: few; d_gene: -; v_gene: TRBV24-1; j_gene: TRBJ1-2; len: 15; CDR3aa: CATSEPGTPRYGYTF; CDR3nt: TGTGCCACCAGTGAGCCCGGGACTCCTCGCTATGGCTACACCTTC
abundance: many; d_gene: TRBD1; v_gene: TRBV2; j_gene: TRBJ1-3; len: 14; CDR3aa: CASSGTGGGYTIYF; CDR3nt: TGTGCCAGCAGTGGGACAGGGGGCGGCTACACCATATATTTT
abundance: many; d_gene: -; v_gene: TRBV6-1; j_gene: TRBJ1-6; len: 15; CDR3aa: CASSEVGSVNSPLHF; CDR3nt: TGTGCCAGCAGTGAAGTCGGGTCCGTAAATTCACCCCTCCACTTT
abundance: -; d_gene: -; v_gene: TRBV12-3/TRBV12-4; j_gene: TRBJ2-7; len: 15; CDR3aa: CASRGDGGGSYEQYF; CDR3nt: TGTGCCAGCAGGGGGGATGGTGGTGGCTCCTACGAGCAGTACTTC
abundance: many; d_gene: TRBD2; v_gene: TRBV3-1; j_gene: TRBJ2-7; len: 15; CDR3aa: CASSQGLGPLHEQYF; CDR3nt: TGTGCCAGCAGCCAGGGACTAGGACCCCTCCACGAGCAGTACTTC
abundance: many; d_gene: TRBD2; v_gene: TRBV20-1; j_gene: TRBJ2-1; len: 15; CDR3aa: CSAQGLAGGPGEQFF; CDR3nt: TGCAGTGCCCAGGGACTAGCGGGAGGGCCCGGTGAGCAGTTCTTC
abundance: many; d_gene: -; v_gene: TRBV25-1; j_gene: TRBJ2-2; len: 12; CDR3aa: CASSANTGELFF; CDR3nt: TGTGCCAGCAGTGCCAACACCGGGGAGCTGTTTTTT
abundance: many; d_gene: -; v_gene: TRBV28; j_gene: TRBJ1-4; len: 15; CDR3aa: CASTWEGGRVEKLFF; CDR3nt: TGTGCCAGCACATGGGAGGGGGGCAGGGTTGAAAAACTGTTTTTT
abundance: many; d_gene: -; v_gene: TRBV2; j_gene: TRBJ2-3; len: 17; CDR3aa: CASRGTGGRISTDTQYF; CDR3nt: TGTGCCAGCAGGGGTACGGGTGGGAGGATAAGCACAGATACGCAGTATTTT
abundance: few; d_gene: TRBD2; v_gene: TRBV6-1; j_gene: TRBJ2-7; len: 15; CDR3aa: CASSEGTSGSYEQYF; CDR3nt: TGTGCCAGCAGTGAAGGGACTAGCGGCTCCTACGAGCAGTACTTC
abundance: many; d_gene: -; v_gene: TRBV10-2; j_gene: TRBJ2-1; len: 17; CDR3aa: CASSDRYGIGGSNEQFF; CDR3nt: TGCGCCAGCAGTGATAGATACGGAATAGGGGGGAGCAATGAGCAGTTCTTC
abundance: many; d_gene: -; v_gene: TRBV13; j_gene: TRBJ1-1; len: 13; CDR3aa: CASNVNGVTEAFF; CDR3nt: TGTGCCAGCAACGTAAACGGGGTCACTGAAGCTTTCTTT
abundance: many; d_gene: -; v_gene: TRBV28; j_gene: TRBJ2-4; len: 19; CDR3aa: CASSPPLLRTGVLENIQYF; CDR3nt: TGTGCCAGCAGTCCTCCCCTTCTTCGAACGGGAGTTCTGGAAAACATTCAGTACTTC
abundance: many; d_gene: -; v_gene: TRBV6-2/TRBV6-3; j_gene: TRBJ1-1; len: 13; CDR3aa: CASSYSIQGEAFF; CDR3nt: TGTGCCAGCAGTTACTCGATTCAGGGTGAAGCTTTCTTT
abundance: -; d_gene: -; v_gene: TRBV2; j_gene: TRBJ2-2; len: 14; CDR3aa: CTNQGRGGTGELFF; CDR3nt: TGTACCAACCAGGGTCGGGGAGGCACCGGGGAGCTGTTTTTT
abundance: many; d_gene: -; v_gene: TRBV5-4; j_gene: TRBJ2-2; len: 15; CDR3aa: CASTQGGGSTGELFF; CDR3nt: TGTGCCAGCACCCAGGGGGGAGGATCGACCGGGGAGCTGTTTTTT
abundance: -; d_gene: TRBD1; v_gene: TRBV11-2; j_gene: TRBJ2-5; len: 16; CDR3aa: CASSLATGIGQETQYF; CDR3nt: TGTGCCAGCAGCTTAGCGACAGGGATTGGTCAAGAGACCCAGTACTTC
abundance: many; d_gene: -; v_gene: TRBV28; j_gene: TRBJ1-3; len: 16; CDR3aa: CASSLENRAPGNTIYF; CDR3nt: TGTGCCAGCAGTTTAGAGAACCGGGCCCCTGGAAACACCATATATTTT
abundance: many; d_gene: TRBD2; v_gene: TRBV28; j_gene: TRBJ2-1; len: 16; CDR3aa: CASSLSVASGFNEQFF; CDR3nt: TGTGCCAGCAGTTTATCCGTCGCTAGCGGGTTCAATGAGCAGTTCTTC
abundance: many; d_gene: TRBD2; v_gene: TRBV4-2; j_gene: TRBJ2-7; len: 15; CDR3aa: CASSQDAGASYEQYF; CDR3nt: TGTGCCAGCAGCCAAGACGCGGGAGCCTCCTACGAGCAGTACTTC
abundance: few; d_gene: -; v_gene: TRBV28; j_gene: TRBJ1-5; len: 12; CDR3aa: CASSLVWQPQHF; CDR3nt: TGTGCCAGCAGTTTAGTTTGGCAGCCCCAGCATTTT
abundance: once; d_gene: -; v_gene: TRBV5-1; j_gene: TRBJ2-1; len: 14; CDR3aa: CASSFGAGSNEQFF; CDR3nt: TGCGCCAGCAGCTTTGGCGCCGGAAGCAATGAGCAGTTCTTC
abundance: many; d_gene: -; v_gene: TRBV20-1; j_gene: TRBJ2-5; len: 10; CDR3aa: CSARAETQYF; CDR3nt: TGCAGTGCTAGAGCAGAGACCCAGTACTTC
abundance: many; d_gene: -; v_gene: TRBV6-2/TRBV6-3; j_gene: TRBJ2-2; len: 15; CDR3aa: CASRSGQNNTGELFF; CDR3nt: TGTGCCAGCAGATCCGGACAGAACAACACCGGGGAGCTGTTTTTT
abundance: many; d_gene: -; v_gene: TRBV6-1; j_gene: TRBJ1-4; len: 14; CDR3aa: CASSEGVVKEKLFF; CDR3nt: TGTGCCAGCTCCGAAGGGGTGGTCAAGGAAAAACTGTTTTTT
abundance: many; d_gene: TRBD1; v_gene: TRBV29-1; j_gene: TRBJ1-1; len: 13; CDR3aa: CSARTGMNTEAFF; CDR3nt: TGCAGCGCCCGGACAGGGATGAACACTGAAGCTTTCTTT
abundance: many; d_gene: -; v_gene: TRBV20-1; j_gene: TRBJ2-1; len: 15; CDR3aa: CSASLAPSSYNEQFF; CDR3nt: TGCAGTGCTAGCTTGGCCCCGAGCTCCTACAATGAGCAGTTCTTC
abundance: many; d_gene: -; v_gene: TRBV20-1; j_gene: TRBJ1-5; len: 14; CDR3aa: CSAPTGGSNQPQHF; CDR3nt: TGCAGTGCACCGACAGGAGGTAGCAATCAGCCCCAGCATTTT
abundance: many; d_gene: TRBD1; v_gene: TRBV5-6; j_gene: TRBJ1-2; len: 16; CDR3aa: CASSLSLTGTNYGYTF; CDR3nt: TGTGCCAGCAGCTTGTCCCTGACAGGGACCAACTATGGCTACACCTTC
abundance: many; d_gene: TRBD1; v_gene: TRBV6-2/TRBV6-3; j_gene: TRBJ2-2; len: 15; CDR3aa: CASSPGQGETGELFF; CDR3nt: TGTGCCAGCAGCCCGGGACAGGGAGAGACCGGGGAGCTGTTTTTT
abundance: few; d_gene: -; v_gene: TRBV6-2/TRBV6-3; j_gene: TRBJ1-6; len: 14; CDR3aa: CASSLWQDNSPLHF; CDR3nt: TGTGCCAGCAGCCTCTGGCAGGATAATTCACCCCTCCACTTT
abundance: many; d_gene: -; v_gene: TRBV13; j_gene: TRBJ1-1; len: 17; CDR3aa: CASSLGGEWYWSTEAFF; CDR3nt: TGTGCCAGCAGCTTAGGGGGGGAATGGTATTGGTCCACTGAAGCTTTCTTT
abundance: few; d_gene: -; v_gene: TRBV19; j_gene: TRBJ2-7; len: 15; CDR3aa: CSSSIPGTPSSEQYF; CDR3nt: TGTTCCAGTAGTATCCCCGGTACTCCTTCCTCCGAGCAGTACTTC
abundance: many; d_gene: -; v_gene: TRBV19; j_gene: TRBJ2-1; len: 14; CDR3aa: CASSRSLRFDEQFF; CDR3nt: TGTGCCAGTAGTAGGTCTCTCCGTTTCGATGAGCAGTTCTTC